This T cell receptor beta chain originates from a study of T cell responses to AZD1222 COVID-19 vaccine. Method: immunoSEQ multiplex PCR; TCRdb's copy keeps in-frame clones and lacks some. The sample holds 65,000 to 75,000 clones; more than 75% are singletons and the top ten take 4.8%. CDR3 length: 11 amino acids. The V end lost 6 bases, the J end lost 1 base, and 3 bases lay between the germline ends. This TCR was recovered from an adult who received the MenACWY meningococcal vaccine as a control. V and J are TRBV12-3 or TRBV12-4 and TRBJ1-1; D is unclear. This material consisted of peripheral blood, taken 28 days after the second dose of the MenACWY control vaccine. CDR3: CASSQNTEAFF. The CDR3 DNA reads TGTGCCAGCAGCCAGAACACTGAAGCTTTCTTT.